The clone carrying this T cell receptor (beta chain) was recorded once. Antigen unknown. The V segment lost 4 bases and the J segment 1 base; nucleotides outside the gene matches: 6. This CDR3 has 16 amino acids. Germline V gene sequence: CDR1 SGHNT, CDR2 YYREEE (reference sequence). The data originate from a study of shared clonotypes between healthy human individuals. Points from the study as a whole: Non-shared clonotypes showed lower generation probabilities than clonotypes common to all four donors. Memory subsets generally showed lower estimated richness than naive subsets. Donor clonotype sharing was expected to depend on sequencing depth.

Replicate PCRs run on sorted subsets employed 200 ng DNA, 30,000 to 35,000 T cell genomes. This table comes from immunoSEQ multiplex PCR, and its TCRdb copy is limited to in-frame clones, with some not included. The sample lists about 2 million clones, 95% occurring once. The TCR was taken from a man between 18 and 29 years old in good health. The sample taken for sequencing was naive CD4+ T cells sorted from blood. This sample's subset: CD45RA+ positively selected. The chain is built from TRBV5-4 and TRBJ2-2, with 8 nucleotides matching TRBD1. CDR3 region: CASSPRTGMNTGELFF. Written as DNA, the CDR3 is TGTGCCAGCAGCCCTCGGACAGGGATGAACACCGGGGAGCTGTTTTTT.